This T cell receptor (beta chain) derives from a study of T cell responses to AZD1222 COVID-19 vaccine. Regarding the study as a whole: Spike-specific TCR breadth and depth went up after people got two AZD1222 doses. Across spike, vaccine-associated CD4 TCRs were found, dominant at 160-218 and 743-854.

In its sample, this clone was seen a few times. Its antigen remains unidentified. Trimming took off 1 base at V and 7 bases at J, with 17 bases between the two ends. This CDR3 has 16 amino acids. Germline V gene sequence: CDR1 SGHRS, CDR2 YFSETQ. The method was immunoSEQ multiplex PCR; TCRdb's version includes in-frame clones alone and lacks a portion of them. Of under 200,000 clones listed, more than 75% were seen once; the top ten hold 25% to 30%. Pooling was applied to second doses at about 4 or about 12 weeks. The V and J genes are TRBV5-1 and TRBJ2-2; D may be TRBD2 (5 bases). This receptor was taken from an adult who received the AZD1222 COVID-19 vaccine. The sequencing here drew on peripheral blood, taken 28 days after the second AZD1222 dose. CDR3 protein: CASSLISPPGSGELFF. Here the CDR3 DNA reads TGCGCCAGCAGCTTGATAAGTCCTCCGGGGAGCGGGGAGCTGTTTTTT. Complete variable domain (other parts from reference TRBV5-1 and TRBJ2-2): KAGVTQTPRYLIKTRGQQVTLSCSPISGHRSVSWYQQTPGQGLQFLFEYFSETQRNKGNFPGRFSGRQFSNSRSEMNVSTLELGDSALYLCASSLISPPGSGELFFGEGSRLTVL.